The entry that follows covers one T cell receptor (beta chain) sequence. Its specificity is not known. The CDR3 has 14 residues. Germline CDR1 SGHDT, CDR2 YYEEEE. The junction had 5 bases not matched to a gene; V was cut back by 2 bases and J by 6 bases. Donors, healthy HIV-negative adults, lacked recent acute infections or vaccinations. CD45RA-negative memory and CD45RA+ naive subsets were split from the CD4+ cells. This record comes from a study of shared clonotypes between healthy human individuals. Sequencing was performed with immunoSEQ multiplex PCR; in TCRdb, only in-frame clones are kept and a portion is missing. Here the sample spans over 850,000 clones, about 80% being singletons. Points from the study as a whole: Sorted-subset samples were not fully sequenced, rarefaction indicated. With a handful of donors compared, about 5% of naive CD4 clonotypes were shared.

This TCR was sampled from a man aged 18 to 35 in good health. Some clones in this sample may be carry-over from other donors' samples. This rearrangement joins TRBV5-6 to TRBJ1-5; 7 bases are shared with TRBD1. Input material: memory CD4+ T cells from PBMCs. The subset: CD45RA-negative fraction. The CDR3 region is CASSFRGSRQPQHF. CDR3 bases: TGTGCCAGCAGCTTCAGGGGGTCACGTCAGCCCCAGCATTTT.